These T cell receptor beta chains were read from a single sample in a study of T cell responses to AZD1222 COVID-19 vaccine. Method: immunoSEQ multiplex PCR; TCRdb's copy keeps in-frame clones and lacks some. The sample holds about 120,000 clones, roughly nine tenths seen once. The material was peripheral blood, obtained on day 0 of AZD1222 vaccination. The origin of the receptors is an adult in good health. Both conserved end residues are part of each CDR3.

V	CDR3
TRBV7-9	CASWGGNTEKLFF
TRBV9	CASSVGDRGYEQYF
TRBV19	CASSIDLAGVANEQFF
TRBV7-2	CASSITGTSGTAYEQYF
TRBV7-2	CASSSRTSGSSYNEQFF
TRBV6-5	CASSSPGTSTYEQYF
TRBV3-1/TRBV3-2	CASSQDEGVFRELFF
TRBV11-2	CASSQQDTYYYEQYF
TRBV10-2	CASSGGTAGNTIYF
TRBV12-3/TRBV12-4	CASSSQGGQPQHF
TRBV11-2	CASSRHSGGLSYEQYF
TRBV6-2/TRBV6-3	CASSYSLRTGPSYEQYF
TRBV4-1	CASSRSGLAYEQYF
TRBV5-6	CASSPLGAYEQYF
TRBV2	CASSKGRWNGYTF
TRBV4-1	CASSPRQGADEKLFF
TRBV5-1	CASSLAAGIDEKLFF
TRBV2	CASSYRDSYEQYF
TRBV29-1	CSVVELSAEAFF
TRBV2	CASSASGYGYTF
TRBV7-2	CASSIGGDTQYF
TRBV7-2	CASSLYWGGTEAFF
TRBV6-5	CASSYSKGTISYEQYF
TRBV6-5	CASSYVGQGYGYTF
TRBV12-5	CASGLWTTTNEKLFF
TRBV7-9	CASSLAGTGIKPQHF
TRBV7-6	CASSSSNTGGKTEAFF
TRBV5-5	CASGAWVVPYEQYF
TRBV7-2	CASSPAAGTDTQYF
TRBV28	CASSDSNTGELFF
TRBV20-1	CSAREGPEAFF
TRBV20-1	CSRQGAQGYTF
TRBV19	CASSIRGLAGAQRSYEQYF
TRBV5-1	CASSRTGETGGNTIYF
TRBV28	CASSLGGGRNSPLHF
TRBV4-1	CASSPLLPTGNYGYTF
TRBV19	CASSMGGTSGSMGETQYF
TRBV6-5	CASSYSRVMDEKLFF
TRBV28	CASSLLKFEAFF
TRBV18	CASSPKTGPGELFF
TRBV24-1	CATSDSPDRAHYEQYF
TRBV15	CATSRLGSLGEQYF
TRBV19	CASISLSYNEQFF
TRBV12-3/TRBV12-4	CASSSGRKNIQYF
TRBV3-1/TRBV3-2	CASSLGTGDSQPQHF
TRBV6-1	CASSDPRGQSYNEQFF
TRBV28	CASSLGQGNSPLHF
TRBV7-6	CASSLRLAGDTGELFF
TRBV13	CASSLGYVDTQYF
TRBV6-5	CASRTTGPDTQYF
TRBV23-1	CASQPAFDEQFF
TRBV29-1	CSVETGTLRRPTF
TRBV30	CAWSWEGLHEQYF
TRBV7-2	CASSLNGLATSETQYF